A single sample is the source of the 19 T cell receptor beta chains below, sequenced in a study of OX40 agonist ivuxolimab in advanced cancers. Sequencing was performed with immunoSEQ multiplex PCR; in TCRdb, only in-frame clones are kept and a portion is missing. The sample yields tens of thousands of clones, more than 85% seen once. Here the sequenced sample was CD4+ or CD8+ T cells sorted from blood, taken in a trial of the OX40 agonist ivuxolimab. These receptors all come from an adult with an advanced solid tumor such as melanoma, head and neck, liver or kidney cancer.

The genes are TRBV28 and TRBJ2-7; 8 bases agree with TRBD2. This CDR3 region has 16 residues. The germline gives CDR1 MDHEN, CDR2 SYDVKM. Unmatched junction bases numbered 11, after V lost 5 bases and J lost 2 bases. Here the CDR3 reads CASSTGGGGRPYEQYF. The CDR3 DNA is TGTGCCAGCAGTACCGGGGGGGGCGGGAGACCCTACGAGCAGTACTTC.

The sample holds one count of this clone. This chain joins TRBV30 and TRBJ2-7, with a possible D match to TRBD1 (5 bases). The V end lost 2 bases, the J end lost 2 bases, and 13 bases lay between the germline ends. The V gene's germline CDR1 is GTSNPN and CDR2 SVGIG (reference sequence). CDR3 length: 14 amino acids. CDR3: CAWSKDRFPYEQYF. The CDR3 DNA is TGTGCCTGGAGTAAAGACAGATTTCCCTACGAGCAGTACTTC.

The rearrangement uses TRBV5-1 and TRBJ2-1; TRBD2 aligns across 8 bases. Germline CDR1 is SGHRS and CDR2 is YFSETQ. There are 17 residues in the CDR3. V trimming: 0 bases; J trimming: 7 bases; junction bases outside the gene matches: 12. CDR3 nucleotide sequence: TGCGCCAGCAGCTTGGGGGGCTCGGGAGGGCCGCCGAATGAGCAGTTCTTC. It codes for CASSLGGSGGPPNEQFF. Full variable domain (rest looked up from reference TRBV5-1 and TRBJ2-1): KAGVTQTPRYLIKTRGQQVTLSCSPISGHRSVSWYQQTPGQGLQFLFEYFSETQRNKGNFPGRFSGRQFSNSRSEMNVSTLELGDSALYLCASSLGGSGGPPNEQFFGPGTRLTVL.

This chain uses TRBV2 with TRBJ1-1; 7 bases fit TRBD1. This CDR3 spans 14 amino acids. Germline V CDR1 and CDR2: SNHLY, FYNNEI. J was trimmed by 1 base and V by 5 bases; bases with no gene match: 4. CDR3 residues: CASSPGGKNTEAFF. CDR3 coding DNA: TGTGCCAGCAGTCCAGGGGGGAAGAACACTGAAGCTTTCTTT.

This chain links TRBV12-5 with TRBJ2-7; D ambiguous. From germline, CDR1 is LGHNT and CDR2 FRNRAP. Trimming removed 5 bases from V and 3 bases from J, with 11 bases in between. The CDR3 is made up of 13 amino acids. The CDR3 is CASGPGRNYEQYF. The CDR3, as DNA: TGTGCTAGTGGTCCCGGACGGAACTACGAGCAGTACTTC.

The V call is TRBV7-9, the J call TRBJ2-7; 7 nucleotides match TRBD2. The trim removed 2 bases at V and 7 bases at J, leaving 11 bases unmatched. The CDR3 consists of 15 residues. CDR1 is SEHNR, CDR2 FQNEAQ, per germline (reference sequence). In nucleotides, the CDR3 is TGTGCCAGCAGCTTAATGGCTAGCGGAGCGGGTGAGCAGTACTTC. Translated: CASSLMASGAGEQYF.

This chain uses TRBV5-1 with TRBJ2-3; possibly TRBD1 for D (5 bases). V lost 6 bases, J lost 9 bases, and 26 bases lay in between. In germline, CDR1 is SGHRS, CDR2 YFSETQ. The CDR3 loop spans 16 amino acids. This CDR3 is CASKEDARALRRTQYF. For the CDR3, the DNA is TGCGCCAGCAAAGAGGACGCCAGGGCCCTGAGGAGAACGCAGTATTTT. The full variable domain, its missing parts supplied by reference TRBV5-1 and TRBJ2-3, is KAGVTQTPRYLIKTRGQQVTLSCSPISGHRSVSWYQQTPGQGLQFLFEYFSETQRNKGNFPGRFSGRQFSNSRSEMNVSTLELGDSALYLCASKEDARALRRTQYFGPGTRLTVL.

The J gene is TRBJ2-7, the V gene TRBV6-6, with D unclear. This CDR3 has 16 amino acids. V lost 2 bases and J lost 7, with 21 bases in between. Germline V CDR1 and CDR2: MNHNY, SVGAGI (reference sequence). The CDR3 here is CASSYPVGHRMVEQYF. DNA for the CDR3: TGTGCCAGCAGTTACCCCGTCGGGCACCGGATGGTGGAGCAGTACTTC.

This clone has a single count. The rearrangement joins TRBV29-1 to TRBJ2-2, with D perhaps matching TRBD1 (6 bases). Germline lookup yields CDR1 SQVTM and CDR2 ANQGSEA. V was pared by 3 bases and J by 2 bases, with 19 bases between. The CDR3 runs to 17 residues. CDR3 region: CSVDGGQSFPNTGELFF. In nucleotides, the CDR3 is TGCAGCGTTGATGGAGGACAGTCCTTCCCTAACACCGGGGAGCTGTTTTTT.

This chain links TRBV20-1 with TRBJ2-3; D is unresolved. The CDR3 totals 11 residues. Between the trimmed V and J ends, which lost 6 bases and 4 bases, there was a span of 8 bases. Germline CDR1 is DFQATT and CDR2 is SNEGSKA (reference sequence). The CDR3 region has the DNA TGCAGTGCGTCCTCCCCAGATACGCAGTATTTT. Translation: CSASSPDTQYF.

In its sample, this clone was seen once. The rearrangement joins TRBV6-1 to TRBJ1-2, with 9 positions matching TRBD1. CDR1 MNHNS and CDR2 SASEGT come from the germline V gene. The CDR3 loop spans 14 amino acids. Trimming took 6 bases from V and 7 from J; bases not matched to a gene: 9. CDR3 in DNA: TGTGCCAGCAGCCACCGGGACAGGGTGCGTGGCTACACCTTC. Its translation: CASSHRDRVRGYTF.

The rearrangement links TRBV28 to TRBJ1-2; possible D gene TRBD1, 5 bases. V lost 3 bases, J lost 2 bases, and 19 bases lay in between. Germline V gene data show CDR1 as MDHEN and CDR2 as SYDVKM. This CDR3 is built from 17 residues. This CDR3 is CASSFSRRGRGNYGYTF. The CDR3 DNA reads as TGTGCCAGCAGTTTTTCCCGAAGGGGCAGAGGCAACTATGGCTACACCTTC.

CDR3 region: CASSVGRWETQYF. The CDR3 nucleotides are TGTGCCAGCAGCGTAGGTCGGTGGGAGACCCAGTACTTC. V usage is TRBV9 and J usage is TRBJ2-5; no reliable D call. The V gene lost 0 bases and the J gene lost 5 bases, with 8 bases spanning the gap. The CDR3 consists of 13 residues. Per the germline V gene, CDR1 is SGDLS and CDR2 is YYNGEE.

V is TRBV29-1 and J is TRBJ1-1; 9 bases map to TRBD1. Germline CDR1 and CDR2: SQVTM and ANQGSEA. The CDR3 runs 13 residues. The V gene end was trimmed by 6 bases and the J gene end by 1 base; junction bases not matched to a gene: 3. CDR3 nucleotides: TGCAGCGTGTCGACAGGGGGGAACACTGAAGCTTTCTTT. Translated: CSVSTGGNTEAFF.

V usage is TRBV19 and J usage is TRBJ2-5, with D perhaps matching TRBD1 (5 bases). The CDR3 is made up of 13 amino acids. The germline V gene encodes CDR1 LNHDA and CDR2 SQIVND (reference sequence). V lost 1 base and J lost 3, with 6 bases in between. CDR3 DNA sequence: TGTGCCAGTAGTATAGGACAGAAAGAGACCCAGTACTTC. It specifies CASSIGQKETQYF.

With regard to this clone: No conserved phenylalanine or tryptophan is present at the end of the CDR3, so a read error is the likely explanation. It is unclear where the CDR3 begins or ends on the DNA, so no DNA is shown, and the CDR3 is as TCRdb lists it. The genes are TRBV5-8 and TRBJ2-7; the DNA was not compared with TRBD1, the D call given in the table. With termini counted, the CDR3 has 12 amino acids. Germline V gene sequence: CDR1 SGHTS, CDR2 YDEGEE. The CDR3 reads CASSLARTGDRL.

This clone was recorded a few times. V gene TRBV19 combines with J gene TRBJ1-1; D remains unclear. Germline CDR1 and CDR2: LNHDA and SQIVND (reference sequence). Trimming stripped 5 bases from V and 3 bases from J, with 10 bases between. The CDR3 runs to 13 residues. CDR3 amino acids: CASSSDIYTEAFF. CDR3 nucleotide sequence: TGTGCCAGTAGTTCCGACATTTACACTGAAGCTTTCTTT.

This clone was found once. This chain joins TRBV28 and TRBJ2-1; D call uncertain. The CDR3 is made up of 13 amino acids. Germline values: CDR1 MDHEN, CDR2 SYDVKM. Trimming cost V 6 bases and J 1 base, with 7 bases left between them. CDR3 sequence reads: CASRKASYNEQFF. CDR3 in DNA: TGTGCCAGCAGGAAGGCGTCCTACAATGAGCAGTTCTTC. Together with reference TRBV28 and TRBJ2-1, the CDR3 gives the full variable domain: DVKVTQSSRYLVKRTGEKVFLECVQDMDHENMFWYRQDPGLGLRLIYFSYDVKMKEKGDIPEGYSVSREKKERFSLILESASTNQTSMYLCASRKASYNEQFFGPGTRLTVL.

The chain uses TRBV6-1 and TRBJ2-7, with D perhaps TRBD1 or TRBD2 (7 bases each). The length of the CDR3 is 15 residues. Germline V gene sequence: CDR1 MNHNS, CDR2 SASEGT. Trimming shortened V by 8 bases and J by 6 bases, and 23 bases separated the two germline ends. CDR3 nucleotide sequence: TGTGCCAGCGGAACACGGGGAGGGGGCACAGTCGAGCAGTACTTC. This encodes CASGTRGGGTVEQYF.